This T cell receptor beta chain originates from a study of blood T cell repertoires in COVID-19. Participants' own reports of clinical history determined their cohort assignment. In the study's own analysis: Amplification with reference gene primers provided the estimates of nucleated cell counts. Using immunoSEQ multiplex PCR, the repertoire was profiled, and TCRdb retains in-frame clones only, with some absent. The V and J calls and clone size come from that table; D and trimming were worked out from the DNA. Here the sample spans some 270,000 clones, around 90% being singletons. This sequence originates from a woman aged 40 to 50 who had been exposed to COVID-19. Sequenced: PBMCs or T cells enriched from blood (not recorded which).

CDR3 residues: CASSLEGGSRFEQFF. CDR3 nucleotides: TGTGCCAGCAGCTTAGAAGGCGGGAGCAGGTTTGAGCAGTTCTTC. The chain has TRBV7-9 and TRBJ2-1; 7 bases agree with TRBD2. Germline lookup yields CDR1 SEHNR and CDR2 FQNEAQ (reference sequence). V was clipped by 1 base and J by 9 bases; unmatched bases: 9. The CDR3 is made up of 15 amino acids. Based on the CDR3 plus reference TRBV7-9 and TRBJ2-1, the full variable domain is DTGVSQNPRHKITKRGQNVTFRCDPISEHNRLYWYRQTLGQGPEFLTYFQNEAQLEKSRLLSDRFSAERPKGSFSTLEIQRTEQGDSAMYLCASSLEGGSRFEQFFGPGTRLTVL.